What follows are 21 T cell receptor beta chains derived from one specimen sequenced in a study of identical twins (TCRdb year 2016). The library came from 5' RACE. The instrument was an Illumina HiSeq 2000. TCRdb applied fastp at Q25 and MiXCR to the public reads, then kept only in-frame beta chains. Every CDR3 protein is listed once, alongside the most common genes and DNA of its rows. The sample data list approximately 590,000 distinct CDR3 sequences, and just under 10% of these were observed just once. The biggest ten clones account for around 3% of the sample. The same sample was also used in a study of yellow fever vaccine responses in identical twins.

The sample comprised PBMCs. Receptors were obtained from a woman aged 18-29 years in good health.

This clonotype was observed a handful of times. The rearrangement joins TRBV6-5 to TRBJ2-6; D remains ambiguous. Between the trimmed V and J ends, which lost 2 bases and 0 bases, there was a span of 8 bases. CDR1 MNHEY and CDR2 SVGAGI come from the germline V gene. The CDR3 spans 16 residues. The CDR3 region is CASSYILFSGANVLTF. The CDR3 DNA is TGTGCCAGCAGTTACATCCTATTCTCTGGGGCCAACGTCCTGACTTTC.

This clonotype was seen more than once but under ten times. The chain combines TRBV18 with TRBJ2-1; D is unresolved. V lost 3 bases, J lost 0 bases, and 9 bases lay in between. The length of the CDR3 is 15 residues. The germline gives CDR1 KGHSH, CDR2 LQKENI. The CDR3 nucleotides are TGTGCCAGCTCACCGGACGCTTTCTCCTACAATGAGCAGTTCTTC. The encoded protein is CASSPDAFSYNEQFF.

This rearrangement joins TRBV12-3 or TRBV12-4 to TRBJ2-5; D is unclear. The V end was cut by 11 bases, the J end by 1 base, with 14 bases between. The CDR3 contains 13 residues. The CDR3 nucleotides read TGTGCCTCCGAGCGCCTGGGCCAAGAGACCCAGTACTTC. Its protein product is CASERLGQETQYF.

This clonotype was counted ten times or more. The V and J genes are TRBV4-3 and TRBJ1-4; D not certain. Trimming left V 0 bases short and J 12 bases short, with 11 bases between. The CDR3 runs 13 residues. CDR1 and CDR2 from the germline V gene are LGHNA and YSLEER. The CDR3 spells CASSQDREQQLFF. In DNA form, the CDR3 reads TGCGCCAGCAGCCAAGATAGAGAGCAGCAACTGTTTTTT.

This clonotype was recorded a few times. This chain links TRBV24-1 with TRBJ2-5; 11 bases agree with TRBD1. J was trimmed by 2 bases and V by 1 base; bases with no gene match: 2. The length of the CDR3 is 16 residues. CDR1 KGHDR and CDR2 SFDVKD come from the germline V gene. The DNA for the CDR3 is TGTGCCACCAGTGATTTTGGGGACAGGGGGCAAGAGACCCAGTACTTC. This gives the protein CATSDFGDRGQETQYF.

A few counts support this clonotype. The chain couples TRBV6-5 to TRBJ2-7, with TRBD2 identical over 9 bases. The CDR3 is 15 amino acids. The trim removed 4 bases at V and 4 bases at J, leaving 8 bases unmatched. The germline V gene encodes CDR1 MNHEY and CDR2 SVGAGI. For the CDR3, the DNA is TGTGCCAGCAGTTCAAATCTAGCGGGGCGTTACGAGCAGTACTTC. Translating it yields CASSSNLAGRYEQYF.

This clonotype has a count of ten or more. The rearrangement uses TRBV4-3 and TRBJ1-1; TRBD1 matches 8 bases. CDR1 and CDR2 from the germline V gene are LGHNA and YSLEER. V lost 8 bases to trimming and J lost 2 bases; unmatched junction nucleotides: 7. This CDR3 comprises 14 residues. In DNA, the CDR3 is TGCGCCAGCCGCCCCGGGACAGGTAACACTGAAGCTTTCTTT. It is translated as CASRPGTGNTEAFF.

At least ten counts were recorded for this clonotype. CDR3 amino acids: CSVVGITNEKLFF. The CDR3 nucleotides read TGCAGCGTTGTGGGGATAACTAATGAAAAACTGTTTTTT. This sequence joins TRBV29-1 and TRBJ1-4, with D hard to call. Deletions cut 4 bases from V and 1 base from J, with 7 bases between. The CDR3 has 13 amino acids. The germline gives CDR1 SQVTM, CDR2 ANQGSEA.

V usage is TRBV5-1 and J usage is TRBJ2-7, with D perhaps matching TRBD2 (5 bases). The germline V and J ends were trimmed by 4 bases and 5 bases, with 16 bases remaining between them. The CDR3 has 14 residues. Germline CDR1 and CDR2: SGHRS and YFSETQ. CDR3: CASSPEGWPHEQYF. In DNA, the CDR3 is TGCGCCAGCAGCCCTGAGGGCTGGCCCCACGAGCAGTACTTC. Complete variable domain (other parts from reference TRBV5-1 and TRBJ2-7): KAGVTQTPRYLIKTRGQQVTLSCSPISGHRSVSWYQQTPGQGLQFLFEYFSETQRNKGNFPGRFSGRQFSNSRSEMNVSTLELGDSALYLCASSPEGWPHEQYFGPGTRLTVT.

In its sample, this clonotype was seen many times. This chain uses TRBV6-5 with TRBJ2-7; 7 nucleotides align to TRBD2. Germline V gene sequence: CDR1 MNHEY, CDR2 SVGAGI. Trimming at V came to 0 bases and at J to 4 bases, leaving 6 bases not matched to a gene. The CDR3 has 15 amino acids. CDR3 loop: CASSYSREAVYEQYF. The CDR3 DNA sequence: TGTGCCAGCAGTTACTCACGGGAGGCGGTGTACGAGCAGTACTTC.

The rearrangement uses TRBV29-1 and TRBJ1-1, with TRBD1 matching over 9 bases. The trim removed 7 bases at V and 2 bases at J, leaving 5 bases unmatched. CDR1 is SQVTM, CDR2 ANQGSEA, per germline. CDR3 length: 13 amino acids. As DNA, the CDR3 is TGCAGCGACCGGGACAGGGATAACACTGAAGCTTTCTTT. Its translation is CSDRDRDNTEAFF.

This clonotype was detected a few times. J is TRBJ1-4 and V is TRBV2; D gene uncertain. V gave up 0 bases and J gave up 7 bases, with 12 bases separating them. Germline CDR1 is SNHLY and CDR2 is FYNNEI. The CDR3 spans 15 residues. The CDR3, as DNA: TGTGCCAGCAGTGAAGCGGGGATTTCGGGTGAAAAACTGTTTTTT. It yields the protein CASSEAGISGEKLFF. The full variable domain, completed using reference TRBV2 and TRBJ1-4, is EPEVTQTPSHQVTQMGQEVILRCVPISNHLYFYWYRQILGQKVEFLVSFYNNEISEKSEIFDDQFSVERPDGSNFTLKIRSTKLEDSAMYFCASSEAGISGEKLFFGSGTQLSVL.

This clonotype occurred a few times. The V call is TRBV27, the J call TRBJ1-6; 7 positions match TRBD1. The CDR3 length is 14 residues. Trimming removed 7 bases from V and 9 bases from J; junction bases left unmatched: 9. Germline V gene sequence: CDR1 MNHEY, CDR2 SMNVEV (reference sequence). This CDR3 reads CASKRGQRGSPLHF. The CDR3 bases are TGTGCCAGCAAAAGGGGGCAAAGGGGTTCACCCCTCCACTTT.

The chain is built from TRBV2 and TRBJ2-7; TRBD1 aligns across 7 bases. The CDR3 is 14 amino acids. In germline, CDR1 is SNHLY, CDR2 FYNNEI. V lost 8 bases to trimming and J lost 0 bases; unmatched junction nucleotides: 7. The CDR3 nucleotides are TGTGCCAGCTGCCTCCGGGACAGCTCCTACGAGCAGTACTTC. Amino acids: CASCLRDSSYEQYF.

This clonotype was counted ten times or more. This CDR3 reads CASSQDAKGRKYGYTF. The CDR3 DNA sequence: TGTGCCAGCAGCCAAGACGCCAAGGGGAGGAAATATGGCTACACCTTC. V and J are TRBV3-1 and TRBJ1-2; D is perhaps TRBD1 (5 bases). Germline V gene lookup returns CDR1 LGHDT and CDR2 YNNKEL (reference sequence). The CDR3 runs 16 residues. Trimming stripped 0 bases from V and 5 bases from J, with 16 bases between.

This clonotype was counted between two and nine times. This chain connects TRBV15 to TRBJ2-3; D uncertain. The CDR3 is made up of 16 amino acids. Germline lookup yields CDR1 LNHNV and CDR2 YYDKDF (reference sequence). V lost 2 bases and J 1 base, leaving 13 bases between the germline ends. CDR3 region: CATSRTDDRRTDTQYF. DNA for the CDR3: TGTGCCACCAGCAGAACCGACGATAGGCGCACAGATACGCAGTATTTT.

The table lists this clonotype with many counts. CDR3 sequence (DNA): TGTGCCAGCAGTTTTACTCGGGGGGGCCTCGGAACCGGGGAGCTGTTTTTT. Its protein is CASSFTRGGLGTGELFF. The gene calls are TRBV12-3 or TRBV12-4 and TRBJ2-2, with 8 bases that match TRBD2. The CDR3 runs to 17 residues. With 3 bases clipped from V and 5 bases from J, the junction kept 11 bases outside the gene matches.

This clonotype appeared many times. The chain couples TRBV12-3 or TRBV12-4 to TRBJ2-5, with unresolved D. Trimming cost V 8 bases and J 0 bases, with 7 bases left between them. The CDR3 contains 12 residues. The CDR3 DNA is TGTGCCAGCGGCGGAGACCAAGAGACCCAGTACTTC. Amino acids: CASGGDQETQYF.

This clonotype was seen many times. The rearrangement uses TRBV7-9 and TRBJ1-4; D gene ambiguous. With 0 bases removed from V and 0 bases from J, the gap between germline ends came to 8 bases. Germline CDR1 and CDR2: SEHNR and FQNEAQ (reference sequence). The CDR3 extends over 16 amino acids. CDR3 DNA sequence: TGTGCCAGCAGCTTAGCTAACGGTGCAACTAATGAAAAACTGTTTTTT. Translating it yields CASSLANGATNEKLFF. The variable domain in full, with the rest retrieved from reference TRBV7-9 and TRBJ1-4, is DTGVSQNPRHKITKRGQNVTFRCDPISEHNRLYWYRQTLGQGPEFLTYFQNEAQLEKSRLLSDRFSAERPKGSFSTLEIQRTEQGDSAMYLCASSLANGATNEKLFFGSGTQLSVL.

This clonotype was detected ten times or more. V and J are TRBV5-1 and TRBJ1-1; D might be TRBD1 (6 bases). This CDR3 is built from 16 residues. In germline, CDR1 is SGHRS, CDR2 YFSETQ. Trimming pared 1 base from V and 2 bases from J, leaving 15 bases between. The CDR3: CASSLPETGGNTEAFF. CDR3 nucleotides: TGCGCCAGCAGCTTGCCCGAGACAGGCGGCAACACTGAAGCTTTCTTT.

The table lists this clonotype with many counts. This chain links TRBV10-3 with TRBJ1-5; 7 positions match TRBD1. Trimming cost V 5 bases and J 0 bases; bases outside gene matches: 4. This CDR3 has 15 residues. Per germline, CDR1 ENHRY and CDR2 SYGVKD. The CDR3 DNA is TGTGCCATCAGTAGCCGGGACAGTAGCAATCAGCCCCAGCATTTT. Residues: CAISSRDSSNQPQHF.